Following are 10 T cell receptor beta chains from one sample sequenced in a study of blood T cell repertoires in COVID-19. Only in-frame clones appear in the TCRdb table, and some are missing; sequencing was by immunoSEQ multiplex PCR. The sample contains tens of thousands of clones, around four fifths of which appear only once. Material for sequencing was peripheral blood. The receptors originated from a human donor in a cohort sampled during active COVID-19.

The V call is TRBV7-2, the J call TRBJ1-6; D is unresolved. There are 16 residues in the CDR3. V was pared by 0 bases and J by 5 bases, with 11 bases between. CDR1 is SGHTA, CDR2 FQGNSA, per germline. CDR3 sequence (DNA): TGTGCCAGCAGCTTAGCCTGGGCAAGGAATAATTCACCCCTCCACTTT. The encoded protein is CASSLAWARNNSPLHF.

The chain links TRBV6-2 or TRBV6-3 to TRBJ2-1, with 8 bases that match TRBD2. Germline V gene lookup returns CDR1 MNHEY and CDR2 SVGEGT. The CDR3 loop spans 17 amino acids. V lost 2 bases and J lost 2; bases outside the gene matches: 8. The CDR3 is CASSYELRGATYNEQFF. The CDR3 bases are TGTGCCAGCAGTTACGAGCTGCGGGGGGCAACCTACAATGAGCAGTTCTTC.

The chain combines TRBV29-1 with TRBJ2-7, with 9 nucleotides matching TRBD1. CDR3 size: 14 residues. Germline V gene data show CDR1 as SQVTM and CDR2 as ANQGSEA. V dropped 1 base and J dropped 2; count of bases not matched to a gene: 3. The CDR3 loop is CSVEGQGDPYEQYF. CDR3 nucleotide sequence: TGCAGCGTTGAAGGACAGGGGGATCCCTACGAGCAGTACTTC.

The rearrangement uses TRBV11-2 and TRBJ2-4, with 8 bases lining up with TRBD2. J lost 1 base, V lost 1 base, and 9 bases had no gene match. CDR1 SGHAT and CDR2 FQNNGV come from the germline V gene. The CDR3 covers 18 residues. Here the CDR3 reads CASSLVDGGAGAKNIQYF. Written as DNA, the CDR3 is TGTGCCAGCAGCTTAGTAGACGGGGGGGCCGGGGCCAAAAACATTCAGTACTTC.

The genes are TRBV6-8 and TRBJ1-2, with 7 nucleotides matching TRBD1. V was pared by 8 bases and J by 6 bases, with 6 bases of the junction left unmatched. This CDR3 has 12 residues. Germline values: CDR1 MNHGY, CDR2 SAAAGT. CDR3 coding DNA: TGTGCCAGCGGAGGGGGCAGGAATGGCTACACCTTC. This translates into CASGGGRNGYTF.

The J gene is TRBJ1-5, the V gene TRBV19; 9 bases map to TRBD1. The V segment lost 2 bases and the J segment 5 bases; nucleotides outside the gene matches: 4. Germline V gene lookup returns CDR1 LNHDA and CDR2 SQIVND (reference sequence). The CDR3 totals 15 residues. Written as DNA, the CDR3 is TGTGCCAGTAGTATAATACAGGGGGCGTATCAGCCCCAGCATTTT. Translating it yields CASSIIQGAYQPQHF.

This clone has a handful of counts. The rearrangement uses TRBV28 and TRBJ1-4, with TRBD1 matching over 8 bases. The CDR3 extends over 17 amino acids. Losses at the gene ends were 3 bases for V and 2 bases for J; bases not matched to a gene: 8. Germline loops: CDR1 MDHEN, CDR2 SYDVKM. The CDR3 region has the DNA TGTGCCAGCAGTTTGGGCGGACAGGGTCGGACTAATGAAAAACTGTTTTTT. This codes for CASSLGGQGRTNEKLFF.

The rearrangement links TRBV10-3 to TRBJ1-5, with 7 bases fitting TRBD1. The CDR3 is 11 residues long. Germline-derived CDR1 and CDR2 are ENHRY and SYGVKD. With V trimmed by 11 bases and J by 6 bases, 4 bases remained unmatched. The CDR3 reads CAAGGGQPQHF. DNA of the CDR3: TGTGCCGCAGGGGGAGGTCAGCCCCAGCATTTT.

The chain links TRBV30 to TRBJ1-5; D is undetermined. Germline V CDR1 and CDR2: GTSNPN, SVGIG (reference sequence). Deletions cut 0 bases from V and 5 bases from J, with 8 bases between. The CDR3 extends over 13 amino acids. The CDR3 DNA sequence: TGTGCCTGGAGTGTTGGCCTAGATCAGCCCCAGCATTTT. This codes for CAWSVGLDQPQHF.

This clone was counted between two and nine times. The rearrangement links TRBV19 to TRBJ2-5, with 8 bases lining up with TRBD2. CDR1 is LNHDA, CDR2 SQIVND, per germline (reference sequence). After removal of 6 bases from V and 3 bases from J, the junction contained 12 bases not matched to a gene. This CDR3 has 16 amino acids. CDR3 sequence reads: CASSLGGGTAEETQYF. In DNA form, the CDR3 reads TGTGCCAGTAGCCTCGGGGGGGGGACCGCCGAAGAGACCCAGTACTTC.